The source of this TCR beta chain is a study of beta chain features in type 1 diabetes. General study findings and limits: Type 1 diabetes patients had VDJ junctions that carried fewer insertions and more deletions.

V was cut by 1 base and J by 6 bases, with 10 bases left in between. Germline V lookup: CDR1 MGHRA, CDR2 YSYEKL. The CDR3 is 13 amino acids. Sequencing targeted expressed TCRB transcripts, as all isolated RNA had been reverse transcribed. The read count averaged about 3.57 million across naive, central memory and regulatory T cell samples. Only in-frame clones appear in the TCRdb table, and some are missing; sequencing was by immunoSEQ multiplex PCR. The sample holds about 150,000 clones, approximately 8.4% seen once. With respect to this clone: Its target is unknown.

This TCR came from a woman aged 18-29 years in good health. The chain has TRBV4-1 and TRBJ2-7; D is unclear. The sample taken for sequencing was central memory CD4+ T cells from blood. The CDR3 sequence: CASSQVLTGEQYF. The DNA for the CDR3 is TGCGCCAGCAGCCAAGTTCTCACTGGCGAGCAGTACTTC.